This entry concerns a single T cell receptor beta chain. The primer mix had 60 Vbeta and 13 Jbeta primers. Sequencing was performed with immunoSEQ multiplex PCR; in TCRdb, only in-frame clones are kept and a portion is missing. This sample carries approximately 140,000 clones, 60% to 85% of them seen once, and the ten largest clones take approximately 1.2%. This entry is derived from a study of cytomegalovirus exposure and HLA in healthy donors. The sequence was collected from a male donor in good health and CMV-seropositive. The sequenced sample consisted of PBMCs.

CDR3 in DNA: TGTGCCAGCAGCCCCTGGCCGGGGAGGGGGGAGACCCAGTACTTC. Its protein is CASSPWPGRGETQYF. The chain has TRBV7-8 and TRBJ2-5; possible D gene TRBD2, 7 bases. The ends were cut back, 5 bases at V and 5 bases at J, with 18 bases in the middle. CDR1 is SGHVS and CDR2 is FQNEAQ in the germline V gene. This CDR3 contains 15 residues. Based on the CDR3 plus reference TRBV7-8 and TRBJ2-5, the full variable domain is GAGVSQSPRYKVAKRGQDVALRCDPISGHVSLFWYQQALGQGPEFLTYFQNEAQLDKSGLPSDRFFAERPEGSVSTLKIQRTQQEDSAVYLCASSPWPGRGETQYFGPGTRLLVL.